This T cell receptor (beta chain) was captured by sequencing in a study of regulatory T cells in long-lasting Graves disease (dated by TCRdb to the early 2020s). With regard to the full study: Patients with newly diagnosed Graves' disease had been on antithyroid drugs for under 3 months. A total of about 35 samples underwent TCR sequencing, from about 13 patients with persistent Graves' disease and 20 patients with newly diagnosed Graves' disease. This study used TCR sequencing and RNA sequencing of peripheral blood to compare persistent Graves' disease patients against newly diagnosed Graves' disease patients. The study was conducted in China and was registered as a clinical trial. Findings and caveats that apply to the study as a whole: The study examined only peripheral blood because the primary lesion, thyroid tissue, could not be accessed. Persistent disease showed preferential use of TRBV28, TRBJ1-2 and TRBJ2-5, whereas newly diagnosed disease favored TRBV20-1 and TRBJ2-1. A larger number of public clonotypes was shared among persistent patients (over 2,500) than among newly diagnosed patients (roughly 930). Lower TCR Shannon entropy and fewer highly expanded clones were observed in persistent Graves' disease patients than in newly diagnosed patients, which suggested clonal expansion. Sequencing and analysis were limited to the TCR beta chain. The small sample size was acknowledged by the authors as a limitation that may reduce accuracy.

The label giving this sample's time point can be read as: newly diagnosed GD, antithyroid drugs for less than 3 months. RNA was extracted from PBMCs in TRIzol for both TCR sequencing and RNA sequencing. The diagnosis of Graves' disease was made according to American Thyroid Association guidelines. The patients came from an endocrinology department in Xi'an, China. From each patient, approximately 9 milliliters of peripheral blood was collected into an EDTA anticoagulant tube. Ficoll Paque Plus density gradient separation was used to isolate PBMCs, and no additional T cell sorting was done. RNA quality was checked with an Agilent 2100 Bioanalyzer and agarose gel, and concentration with a NanoDrop 2000. V loses 4 bases of germline sequence and J loses 7 bases, and the interval between the two ends is 38 bases. Including the terminal cysteine and phenylalanine, the CDR3 comprises 22 residues. Just CDR3 DNA is preserved here, 66 bases in frame from base 1. CDR1 and CDR2 were assigned from the germline V gene (reference sequence) as SGHNT and YYREEE.

Receptor libraries were prepared by multiplex PCR. The sample was run on an Illumina HiSeq 4000. CDR3 regions were amplified by Arm-PCR with iRepertoire HTBI primers to construct TCR beta libraries. Before sequencing, the PCR products underwent gel purification. On the authors' methods: Gene usage analysis of CDR3 amino acid clonotypes relied on the roughly 60 TRBV and 14 TRBJ segments identified across samples. Filtered high-quality paired reads were merged into contigs using COPE and FqMerger. BLAST was used to align contigs to IMGT TRBV, TRBD and TRBJ reference genes, with CDR3 defined following IMGT. Clonotypes above 0.1% frequency were classified as highly expanded clones. Shannon entropy served as the measure of repertoire diversity, while the Gini coefficient captured V-J evenness. Public clonotypes were defined as clonotypes shared by more than one individual. TCRdb reprocessing: public reads trimmed at Q25 with fastp, clones called with MiXCR, in-frame beta chains kept. Entries that share a CDR3 protein sequence are merged under the most common genes and DNA. TCRdb assigned the V and J calls; the authors' analysis was not used. A total of 360,000 or so distinct CDR3 sequences appear in this sample, roughly 16% of them only once. The top ten constitute roughly a fifth of the sample.

Details on this clonotype: What antigen it recognizes has not been identified. No base qualities exist here, and no much larger clone lies one base off it.

The same sample was also used in a study of T cells in Graves' hyperthyroidism and ophthalmopathy. As the second publication notes: Graves' hyperthyroidism was defined as stable when no progression to ophthalmopathy occurred over 18 months of follow-up. Hyperthyroidism patients were newly diagnosed, had a disease duration of under 2 months, and were aged 18 to 65 years. Patients with uncontrolled infections, other autoimmune diseases, pregnancy or lactation were excluded. Diagnoses were established on the basis of clinical symptoms, serum thyroxine and TRAb, thyroid ultrasound, and orbital computed tomography. The first round of RT-PCR for the TCR CDR3 was performed with the HTBI primer set and the Qiagen OneStep RT-PCR kit. Most expanded thyroid clonotypes (frequency above 0.001) were also found in blood, which suggests that blood repertoires may mirror thyroid immune responses. In cross-validation, a model built on a 13 V-J signature told ophthalmopathy apart from stable hyperthyroidism with over 85% sensitivity and about 81% specificity, and in testing the same model reached 80%/75%. In validation, the model predicted progression to ophthalmopathy with 65% to 71% sensitivity and approximately 78% specificity, a median of 6.5 months before onset. To identify distinguishing TCR V-J signatures, a discovery cohort of 100 patients was used, comprising 43 with Graves' ophthalmopathy and 55 to 65 with stable Graves' hyperthyroidism. Whether ophthalmopathy could be predicted prospectively was tested in an independent validation cohort made up of 18 to 20 hyperthyroidism patients plus 17 patients who later progressed to ophthalmopathy. The 75 to 100 discovery patients were divided at random into training and test sets in a 7:3 ratio. In over five Graves' hyperthyroidism patients, the study also compared T-cell repertoires from thyroid tissue with T-cell repertoires from blood. Following sampling, methimazole starting at 30 mg daily was given to hyperthyroidism patients, and high-dose intravenous methylprednisolone was given to ophthalmopathy patients. Libraries were constructed in a second round of multiplex PCR, after which size selection and purification were carried out. Paired-end sequencing of the libraries was performed with 100 bp reads on an Illumina HiSeq2000. SOAPnuke was used to process the raw data, throwing out any read that contained adapters or uncalled bases, had a mean Phred below 15, or lacked an exact constant-primer or identifier match. COPE v1.2.5 was used to merge high-quality paired reads, and clonotypes were defined as unique nucleotide sequences. Clonotypes were aligned to IMGT TRBV, TRBD and TRBJ reference segments using MiTCR v1.1. The analysis was restricted to V-J combinations with a frequency above 0.0001, which together covered 99.2% of the repertoires. A TCS score was defined as the ratio between F50 (clonal expansion) and ExV (chaos), using BLOSUM62-based TCRdist between CDR3 peptides within each V-J. Welch's t-statistics and random forest reduced approximately 520 V-J features to some 14, which were used in a naive Bayes classifier (R e1071). Sample size was not statistically predetermined, and blinding of investigators to group allocation was not performed. According to the paper, TCR Vbeta CDR3 sequencing was carried out on some 130 peripheral blood samples, which came from under 50 ophthalmopathy, 70 to 80 hyperthyroidism and around 17 progressor patients.

Specimen: peripheral blood mononuclear cells (PBMCs), collected at new diagnosis, from a patient treated with antithyroid drugs. The TCR sequence derives from a woman between 18 and 29 years old with Graves disease. Donor details come from another sample of the same person, matched by shared clones. This sequence uses TRBV5-4 and TRBJ2-2; TRBD2 is perhaps the D gene, given 5 matching bases. The CDR3 region has the sequence CASSPRAGSDRALRPRGGELFF. The DNA sequence is given as TGTGCCAGCAGCCCTCGGGCTGGTAGCGACCGAGCTCTTAGACCCCGAGGCGGGGAGCTGTTTTTT.